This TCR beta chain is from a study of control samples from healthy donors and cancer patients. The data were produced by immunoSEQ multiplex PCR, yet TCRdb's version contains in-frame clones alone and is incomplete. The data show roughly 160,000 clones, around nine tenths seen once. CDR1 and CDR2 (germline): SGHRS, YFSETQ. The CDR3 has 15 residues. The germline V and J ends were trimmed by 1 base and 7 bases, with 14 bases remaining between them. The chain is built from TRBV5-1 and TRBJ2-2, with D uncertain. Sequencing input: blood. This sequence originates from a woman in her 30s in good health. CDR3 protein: CASSLSPRGLGELFF. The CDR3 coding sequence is TGCGCCAGCAGCTTGAGCCCACGTGGCCTCGGGGAGCTGTTTTTT.